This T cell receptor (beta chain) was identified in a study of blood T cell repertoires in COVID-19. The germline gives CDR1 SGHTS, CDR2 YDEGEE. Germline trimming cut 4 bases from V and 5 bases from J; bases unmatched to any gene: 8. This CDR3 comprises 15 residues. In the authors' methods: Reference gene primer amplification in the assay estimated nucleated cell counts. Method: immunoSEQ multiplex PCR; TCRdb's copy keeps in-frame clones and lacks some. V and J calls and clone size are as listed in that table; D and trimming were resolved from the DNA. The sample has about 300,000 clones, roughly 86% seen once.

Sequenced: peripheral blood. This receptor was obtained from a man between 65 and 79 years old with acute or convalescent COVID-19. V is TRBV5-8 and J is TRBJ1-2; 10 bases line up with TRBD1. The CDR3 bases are TGTGCCAGCAGCCTGGGACAGGGGTGGCTTTATGGCTACACCTTC. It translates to CASSLGQGWLYGYTF.